Given below is one T cell receptor beta chain in context. Its antigen is not identified. This CDR3 has 12 residues. Trimming stripped 3 bases from V and 9 bases from J, with 10 bases between. The germline CDR1 and CDR2 sequences are LNHNV and YYDKDF (reference sequence). This entry is derived from a study of beta chain features in type 1 diabetes. Broader study findings: HLA influence on TCRB rearrangement stayed unresolved here. All four CD4+ subsets from Type 1 diabetes patients carried moderately but significantly shorter TCRB CDR3s. The naive, central memory and Treg TCRB repertoires of patients appeared to be more similar to one another than those of healthy donors.

Sorting with CD45RO/CCR7/CD25/CD127/CD95/CD27 yielded naive, central memory, regulatory and stem-like memory CD4+ cells. The authors reverse transcribed all of the isolated RNA, so sequencing captured expressed TCRB transcripts. Repertoires were generated with immunoSEQ multiplex PCR, while TCRdb's copy carries only in-frame clones and drops some. This sample carries about 47,000 clones, roughly 47% of them seen once, and the ten largest clones take roughly 0.13%. The chain links TRBV15 to TRBJ2-3, with D possibly TRBD1 on 6 matching bases. What was sequenced was stem cell memory CD4+ T cells from blood. This clonotype originated in a man aged 25 to 40 with type 1 diabetes. This chain's CDR3 is CATSSGRGTQYF. In DNA, the CDR3 is TGTGCCACCAGCAGTGGCAGGGGCACGCAGTATTTT.